These 11 T cell receptor beta chains were all obtained from the same sample, sequenced in a study of blood T cell repertoires in COVID-19. Only in-frame clones appear in the TCRdb table, and some are missing; sequencing was by immunoSEQ multiplex PCR. This table holds a few hundred thousand clones, 85% to 90% found once. Sequencing was performed on peripheral blood. These receptors all come from a woman aged 55-69 years with COVID-19, enrolled during active disease.

The CDR3 protein is CASSPGQINSPLHF. The CDR3 DNA sequence: TGTGCCAGTAGTCCGGGACAAATTAATTCACCCCTCCACTTT. The chain recombines TRBV19 with TRBJ1-6, with D maybe TRBD1 (6 bases). The ends were cut back, 5 bases at V and 6 bases at J, with 11 bases in the middle. Germline values: CDR1 LNHDA, CDR2 SQIVND (reference sequence). The CDR3 has 14 amino acids.

V and J are TRBV19 and TRBJ1-1; D gene uncertain. This CDR3 spans 16 amino acids. V was pared by 2 bases and J by 1 base, with 14 bases between. Germline V gene data show CDR1 as LNHDA and CDR2 as SQIVND (reference sequence). CDR3 loop: CASSISTAASNTEAFF. The CDR3 region has the DNA TGTGCCAGTAGTATATCAACCGCTGCGTCGAACACTGAAGCTTTCTTT.

V gene TRBV5-1 combines with J gene TRBJ2-3; 14 positions match TRBD2. Germline V CDR1 and CDR2: SGHRS, YFSETQ. The CDR3 is 16 amino acids. V shed 4 bases and J 6 bases; nucleotides not matched to a gene: 7. The CDR3 loop reads CASSTRLAGGRDTQYF. The CDR3 region has the DNA TGCGCCAGCAGCACGCGACTAGCGGGGGGGCGGGATACGCAGTATTTT.

The chain uses TRBV19 and TRBJ1-4, with TRBD1 identical over 7 bases. The V gene end was trimmed by 2 bases and the J gene end by 4 bases; junction bases not matched to a gene: 7. The CDR3 runs to 16 residues. Germline V gene data show CDR1 as LNHDA and CDR2 as SQIVND (reference sequence). CDR3 residues: CASSISSRGNNEKLFF. For the CDR3, the DNA is TGTGCCAGTAGTATATCTAGCAGGGGGAATAATGAAAAACTGTTTTTT.

The CDR3 is CASSLEGGAGGAVPYGYTF. Written as DNA, the CDR3 is TGTGCCAGCAGCTTAGAGGGCGGGGCAGGCGGCGCAGTACCCTATGGCTACACCTTC. This chain links TRBV7-2 with TRBJ1-2; tentatively, D is TRBD1 (5 bases). V was cut by 1 base and J by 4 bases, with 25 bases left in between. The CDR3 runs to 19 residues. Germline V lookup: CDR1 SGHTA, CDR2 FQGNSA.

CDR3 in DNA: TGTGCCAGCAGCTTGGGACAGGGCGTACATGGCTACACCTTC. Translated: CASSLGQGVHGYTF. This chain joins TRBV5-4 and TRBJ1-2; 7 bases match TRBD1. Germline assignment: CDR1 SGHNT and CDR2 YYREEE (reference sequence). The CDR3 is 14 residues long. V dropped 0 bases and J dropped 6; count of bases not matched to a gene: 5.

J is TRBJ1-6 and V is TRBV6-5; possibly TRBD1 for D (5 bases). Germline V gene lookup returns CDR1 MNHEY and CDR2 SVGAGI. The CDR3 covers 13 residues. V lost 6 bases and J 10 bases, leaving 13 bases between the germline ends. DNA for the CDR3: TGTGCCAGCAGGATGGACATAGGGTCACCCCTCCACTTT. Amino acids: CASRMDIGSPLHF.

This clone was counted a single time. This chain uses TRBV5-4 with TRBJ2-3; 7 positions match TRBD2. CDR3 length equals 14 residues. Germline assignment: CDR1 SGHNT and CDR2 YYREEE (reference sequence). After removal of 7 bases from V and 1 base from J, the junction contained 6 bases not matched to a gene. The CDR3 loop is CASASAGGTDTQYF. CDR3 DNA sequence: TGTGCCAGCGCAAGTGCGGGGGGCACAGATACGCAGTATTTT.

This chain connects TRBV27 to TRBJ1-2, with TRBD1 identical over 9 bases. With 6 bases clipped from V and 5 bases from J, the junction kept 10 bases outside the gene matches. The CDR3 has 15 amino acids. Germline V gene sequence: CDR1 MNHEY, CDR2 SMNVEV (reference sequence). CDR3 in amino acids: CASSGRTGAMYGYTF. The CDR3 region has the DNA TGTGCCAGCAGCGGAAGGACAGGGGCCATGTATGGCTACACCTTC.

CDR3 coding DNA: TGTGCCAGCAATCTCAGGGGCAGCAGCTACGAGCAGTACTTC. The encoded protein is CASNLRGSSYEQYF. The chain carries TRBV2 and TRBJ2-7; tentative D call: TRBD1 (6 bases). This CDR3 is 14 amino acids long. Germline CDR1 and CDR2: SNHLY and FYNNEI. The V end lost 7 bases, the J end lost 3 bases, and 16 bases lay between the germline ends. The entire variable domain, with the rest obtained from reference TRBV2 and TRBJ2-7, is as follows: EPEVTQTPSHQVTQMGQEVILRCVPISNHLYFYWYRQILGQKVEFLVSFYNNEISEKSEIFDDQFSVERPDGSNFTLKIRSTKLEDSAMYFCASNLRGSSYEQYFGPGTRLTVT.

For the CDR3, the DNA is TGCGCCAGCAGCCGTACCGACAGGTTGGACTACACCTTC. This gives the protein CASSRTDRLDYTF. This chain connects TRBV4-1 to TRBJ1-2; a weak D match, TRBD1 (6 bases). Trimming left V 4 bases short and J 10 bases short, with 16 bases between. The CDR3 sequence is 13 residues long. The germline gives CDR1 MGHRA, CDR2 YSYEKL.